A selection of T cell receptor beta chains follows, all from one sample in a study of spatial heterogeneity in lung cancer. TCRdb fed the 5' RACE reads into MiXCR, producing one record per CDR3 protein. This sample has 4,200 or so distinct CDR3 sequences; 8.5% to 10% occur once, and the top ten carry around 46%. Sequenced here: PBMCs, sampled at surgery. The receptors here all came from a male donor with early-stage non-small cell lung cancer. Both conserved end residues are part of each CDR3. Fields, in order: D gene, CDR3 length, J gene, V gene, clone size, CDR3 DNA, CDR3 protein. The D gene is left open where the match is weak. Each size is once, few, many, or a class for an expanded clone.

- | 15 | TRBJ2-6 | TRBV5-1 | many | TGCGCCAGCAGCCAACAAGGGCCTGGGGCCAACGTCCTGACTTTC | CASSQQGPGANVLTF
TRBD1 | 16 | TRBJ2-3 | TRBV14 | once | TGTGCCAGCAGCCAAGAGACAGGGATGTTTACAGATACGCAGTATTTT | CASSQETGMFTDTQYF
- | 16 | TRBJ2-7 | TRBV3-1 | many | TGTGCCAGCAGCCAACGTGCGGACGGGTTATCCTACGAGCAGTACTTC | CASSQRADGLSYEQYF
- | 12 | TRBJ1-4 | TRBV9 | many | TGTGCCAGCAGCGATCATGGGGAAAAACTGTTTTTT | CASSDHGEKLFF
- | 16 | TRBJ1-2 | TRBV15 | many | TGTGCCACCAGCAGAGATGAAGCGGACAGTAACTATGGCTACACCTTC | CATSRDEADSNYGYTF
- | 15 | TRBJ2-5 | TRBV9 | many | TGTGCCAGCAGCGTAGTGGGCAGGGGGGTGGAGACCCAGTACTTC | CASSVVGRGVETQYF
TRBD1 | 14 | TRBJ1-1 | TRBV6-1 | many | TGTGCCAGCAGTGGGGGACAGGTGAACACTGAAGCTTTCTTT | CASSGGQVNTEAFF
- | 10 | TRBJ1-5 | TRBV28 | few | TGTGCCAGCAGTTTCTCTCCCCAGCATTTT | CASSFSPQHF
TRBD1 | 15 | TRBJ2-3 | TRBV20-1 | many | TGCAGTACATTGGGGGAGACAGGGGCCACAGATACGCAGTATTTT | CSTLGETGATDTQYF
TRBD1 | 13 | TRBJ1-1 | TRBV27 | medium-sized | TGTGCCAGCAGCCCGACCCGACAGGGTGAAGCTTTCTTT | CASSPTRQGEAFF
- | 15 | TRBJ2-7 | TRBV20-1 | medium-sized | TGCAGTGCTAGAGTCCCAGGGTTTAAGGCTAACGAGCAGTACTTC | CSARVPGFKANEQYF